A selection of T cell receptor beta chains follows, all from one sample in a study of blood T cell repertoires in COVID-19. Here immunoSEQ multiplex PCR was the method, and the copy in TCRdb shows in-frame clones only, minus some. The table records fewer than 300,000 clones, roughly 85% of them present only once. Sequencing used peripheral blood. The origin of the receptors is a woman aged 18-29 years with acute or convalescent COVID-19. Each CDR3 is given with its conserved first and last residue. Each record gives: V gene, clone size, J gene, D gene, CDR3 protein, CDR3 DNA. D genes are given only for firm matches. Only some rows state a clone size, as once, few, many or a class for expanded clones.

>TRBV20-1|NA|TRBJ2-5|NA
CSARGLETQYF
TGCAGTGCTAGAGGTCTCGAGACCCAGTACTTC
>TRBV13|NA|TRBJ2-1|NA
CASSLLTGVGSYNEQFF
TGTGCCAGCAGCTTATTAACGGGAGTGGGCTCCTACAATGAGCAGTTCTTC
>TRBV27|few|TRBJ1-4|NA
CASSPSWGDNEKLFF
TGTGCCAGCAGTCCTTCGTGGGGGGATAATGAAAAACTGTTTTTT
>TRBV27|NA|TRBJ1-5|NA
CASSPRPPYQGQPQHF
TGTGCCAGCAGTCCCCGACCACCCTACCAGGGCCAGCCCCAGCATTTT
>TRBV28|NA|TRBJ1-4|NA
CASSRPRQAGNEKLFF
TGTGCCAGCAGTCGACCAAGACAGGCGGGTAATGAAAAACTGTTTTTT
>TRBV19|NA|TRBJ1-2|TRBD1
CASSSPTGQTPYGYTF
TGTGCCAGTAGTTCCCCAACGGGACAGACTCCCTATGGCTACACCTTC
>TRBV6-5|NA|TRBJ1-6|NA
CASSYRGQISPLHF
TGTGCCAGCAGTTACCGTGGACAGATATCACCCCTCCACTTT
>TRBV13|NA|TRBJ2-1|TRBD1
CASSLGMDRYNEQFF
TGTGCCAGCAGCTTAGGTATGGACAGGTACAATGAGCAGTTCTTC
>TRBV3-1/TRBV3-2|few|TRBJ2-1|TRBD1
CASSPPSGTDYNEQFF
TGTGCCAGCAGCCCACCCTCCGGGACAGACTACAATGAGCAGTTCTTC
>TRBV28|NA|TRBJ1-3|NA
CASSLFLASGNTIYF
TGTGCCAGCAGTTTATTCTTGGCCTCTGGAAACACCATATATTTT
>TRBV19|once|TRBJ1-1|NA
CASSMGGGRTEAFF
TGTGCCAGTAGTATGGGCGGGGGGAGGACTGAAGCTTTCTTT
>TRBV12-3/TRBV12-4|NA|TRBJ1-2|NA
CASTSQGTYGYTF
TGTGCCAGCACAAGCCAGGGGACCTATGGCTACACCTTC
>TRBV30|NA|TRBJ2-1|NA
CAWSPYIELTYNEQFF
TGTGCCTGGAGTCCCTATATAGAATTGACTTACAATGAGCAGTTCTTC
>TRBV9|NA|TRBJ1-3|NA
CASSVFSGTGNTIYF
TGTGCCAGCAGCGTGTTCTCAGGTACTGGAAACACCATATATTTT
>TRBV6-5|NA|TRBJ1-1|NA
CASSYSRFFLNTEAFF
TGTGCCAGCAGTTACAGTCGGTTTTTCCTGAACACTGAAGCTTTCTTT
>TRBV27|NA|TRBJ2-2|TRBD2
CASSLGLARTGELFF
TGTGCCAGCAGCCTAGGACTAGCGAGGACCGGGGAGCTGTTTTTT
>TRBV7-2|NA|TRBJ1-1|NA
CASSPLRRNMNTEAFF
TGTGCCAGCAGCCCCCTGCGGCGGAACATGAACACTGAAGCTTTCTTT
>TRBV5-1|NA|TRBJ2-1|NA
CASSSRGDTYNEQFF
TGCGCCAGCAGTAGTAGGGGCGATACCTACAATGAGCAGTTCTTC
>TRBV5-6|NA|TRBJ2-3|NA
CASRTGTANTDTQYF
TGTGCCAGCAGAACCGGGACTGCAAACACAGATACGCAGTATTTT
>TRBV6-5|NA|TRBJ2-7|NA
CASSSSTDEQYF
TGTGCCAGCAGTTCGAGTACTGACGAGCAGTACTTC
>TRBV28|many|TRBJ2-7|TRBD2
CASSPLRGGEEQYF
TGTGCCAGCAGTCCCTTACGGGGGGGAGAAGAGCAGTACTTC
>TRBV9|NA|TRBJ2-2|TRBD2
CASSARGLADTGELFF
TGTGCCAGCAGCGCACGCGGACTAGCGGACACCGGGGAGCTGTTTTTT
>TRBV4-1|NA|TRBJ1-2|NA
CASSQEGQEANYGYTF
TGCGCCAGCAGCCAAGAAGGGCAGGAGGCCAACTATGGCTACACCTTC
>TRBV10-2|NA|TRBJ1-1|NA
CASSVYNGDSSAFF
TGCGCCAGCAGTGTCTATAACGGGGATTCTTCGGCTTTCTTT
>TRBV10-3|NA|TRBJ1-5|NA
CAISDFAGEGQPQHF
TGTGCCATCAGTGACTTTGCAGGGGAGGGTCAGCCCCAGCATTTT
>TRBV15|NA|TRBJ2-4|TRBD1
CATSSLGQGGNIQYF
TGTGCCACCAGCAGCCTCGGACAGGGGGGAAACATTCAGTACTTC
>TRBV27|NA|TRBJ2-7|TRBD1
CASRLDRGLREQYF
TGTGCCAGCAGGCTGGACAGGGGGCTACGGGAGCAGTACTTC
>TRBV3-1/TRBV3-2|few|TRBJ1-3|TRBD1
CASSQVPGQGFGNTIYF
TGTGCCAGCAGCCAAGTCCCGGGACAGGGGTTTGGAAACACCATATATTTT
>TRBV30|NA|TRBJ1-5|NA
CAWRSGGGQPQHF
TGTGCCTGGCGATCGGGGGGCGGCCAGCCCCAGCATTTT
>TRBV5-6|NA|TRBJ1-3|NA
CASSLEGQNGNTIYF
TGTGCCAGCAGCTTGGAAGGACAAAATGGAAACACCATATATTTT
>TRBV11-2|NA|TRBJ2-2|TRBD2
CASSLTSGYTGELFF
TGTGCCAGCAGCCTTACTAGCGGATACACCGGGGAGCTGTTTTTT
>TRBV7-6|NA|TRBJ1-1|TRBD1
CASSAGDRVYTEAFF
TGTGCCAGCAGCGCAGGGGACAGGGTTTATACTGAAGCTTTCTTT
>TRBV4-1|NA|TRBJ2-3|TRBD1
CASSQKGTGTGEADTQYF
TGCGCCAGCAGCCAAAAGGGAACCGGGACAGGGGAGGCAGATACGCAGTATTTT
>TRBV18|NA|TRBJ1-3|NA
CASSGGAQGNTIYF
TGTGCCAGCTCGGGTGGGGCACAAGGAAACACCATATATTTT
>TRBV11-2|NA|TRBJ2-3|TRBD1
CASSFGQGPTDTQYF
TGTGCCAGCAGCTTTGGACAGGGGCCCACAGATACGCAGTATTTT
>TRBV6-2/TRBV6-3|NA|TRBJ2-5|TRBD2
CASSQEVLGLYQETQYF
TGTGCCAGCAGTCAAGAAGTCCTGGGACTATATCAAGAGACCCAGTACTTC
>TRBV4-1|NA|TRBJ2-1|TRBD2
CASSQERLAGVEQFF
TGCGCCAGCAGCCAAGAGAGGCTAGCGGGAGTTGAGCAGTTCTTC
>TRBV14|NA|TRBJ2-1|NA
CASSQGTMYNEQFF
TGTGCCAGCAGCCAAGGGACAATGTACAATGAGCAGTTCTTC
>TRBV19|NA|TRBJ2-7|TRBD1
CASSRNRDRGQQYF
TGTGCCAGTAGTCGCAACCGGGACAGGGGTCAGCAGTACTTC
>TRBV7-9|few|TRBJ1-5|NA
CASSQQGGSNQPQHF
TGTGCCAGCAGTCAACAGGGAGGGAGCAATCAGCCCCAGCATTTT
>TRBV19|NA|TRBJ2-7|TRBD1
CASRTTGTGGRGQYF
TGTGCCAGTAGAACCACCGGGACAGGGGGCCGGGGGCAGTACTTC
>TRBV28|few|TRBJ1-6|TRBD1
CASSSARDSKGANSPLHF
TGTGCCAGCAGTTCGGCAAGGGACAGCAAGGGGGCTAATTCACCCCTCCACTTT
>TRBV9|NA|TRBJ2-1|TRBD1
CASSTGQSYNEQFF
TGTGCCAGCAGCACGGGACAGTCCTACAATGAGCAGTTCTTC
>TRBV19|NA|TRBJ1-1|NA
CASRDDGRVNTEAFF
TGTGCCAGTAGGGATGATGGCAGGGTAAACACTGAAGCTTTCTTT
>TRBV27|NA|TRBJ1-1|NA
CASSLSAGARNTEAFF
TGTGCCAGCAGTTTATCGGCAGGGGCAAGGAACACTGAAGCTTTCTTT
>TRBV19|NA|TRBJ1-4|NA
CASSSQRGSREKLFF
TGTGCCAGTAGTAGCCAAAGGGGGTCCCGAGAAAAACTGTTTTTT
>TRBV7-9|NA|TRBJ2-5|TRBD2
CASSLILAGDRETQYF
TGTGCCAGCAGCTTAATACTAGCGGGAGACAGAGAGACCCAGTACTTC
>TRBV7-9|NA|TRBJ2-1|TRBD1
CASSLDRERDNEQFF
TGTGCCAGCAGCCTAGACAGGGAAAGAGACAATGAGCAGTTCTTC
>TRBV19|NA|TRBJ2-3|NA
CASSPTPFGATDTQYF
TGTGCCAGTAGCCCGACCCCCTTTGGGGCCACAGATACGCAGTATTTT
>TRBV14|once|TRBJ1-4|NA
CASSQEQGYEKLFF
TGTGCCAGCAGCCAAGAACAGGGCTATGAAAAACTGTTTTTT
>TRBV30|NA|TRBJ2-2|NA
CAWRTANTGELFF
TGTGCCTGGAGGACAGCGAACACCGGGGAGCTGTTTTTT
>TRBV5-1|NA|TRBJ2-7|TRBD1
CASSLESPQGVTEQYF
TGCGCCAGCAGCTTGGAATCCCCCCAGGGGGTAACCGAGCAGTACTTC
>TRBV9|NA|TRBJ1-4|TRBD1
CASSFGQGPLEKLFF
TGTGCCAGCAGCTTTGGACAGGGGCCATTGGAGAAACTGTTTTTT
>TRBV27|NA|TRBJ1-5|NA
CASSLTRLPNQPQHF
TGTGCCAGCAGCTTAACGAGACTTCCCAATCAGCCCCAGCATTTT
>TRBV27|NA|TRBJ2-7|NA
CASSLPGRGLYEQYF
TGTGCCAGCAGTTTGCCGGGCAGGGGCTTATACGAGCAGTACTTC